The TCR delta chain under discussion was sequenced for a study of human gamma delta and Vdelta1 T cells. TCRdb re-processed the PCR reads using CATT. The sample lists 5,000 to 6,500 delta-chain clones; 41% were seen once. The CDR3 consists of 18 residues. V dropped 2 bases and J dropped 4; count of bases not matched to a gene: 11. CDR1 and CDR2 from the germline V gene are TSWWSYY and QGS. With respect to this clone: Its antigen remains unidentified.

The sample consisted of Vdelta1 gamma-delta T cells from blood grown in culture (DOT cells). The chain couples TRDV1 to TRDJ1; 12 nucleotides match TRDD3. The receptor comes from a human donor in good health. This CDR3 is CALGELLPAGGYGDKLIF. The CDR3 nucleotides are TGTGCTCTTGGGGAATTGCTCCCGGCTGGGGGATACGGCGATAAACTCATCTTT.